Below are 16 T cell receptor beta chains sequenced from a single sample in a study of T cell repertoires in cytomegalovirus infection. No antigen has been assigned to these receptors. TCRdb recomputed calls from the reads with MiXCR, one row per CDR3 protein. The sample holds 600,000 to 700,000 distinct CDR3 sequences; roughly a third are singletons and the top ten take 15% to 20%. The starting material was cultured PBMCs, obtained from culture after CMV antigen stimulation. All receptors come from a human donor in good health (CMV status not recorded). Some clones in this sample may be carry-over from other donors' samples.

The chain has TRBV6-6 and TRBJ2-3; D not resolved. The CDR3 consists of 14 residues. Germline V gene lookup returns CDR1 MNHNY and CDR2 SVGAGI (reference sequence). V was trimmed by 4 bases and J by 5 bases, leaving 13 bases between them. The CDR3 DNA reads TGTGCCAGCAGTTTAAACGATCCGCAAGATACGCAGTATTTT. This translates into CASSLNDPQDTQYF.

The chain combines TRBV20-1 with TRBJ1-1, with 7 positions matching TRBD1. V lost 6 bases and J lost 7; bases outside the gene matches: 8. Germline CDR1 reads DFQATT; CDR2 reads SNEGSKA (reference sequence). The CDR3 length is 12 residues. The CDR3 here is CSAPPGDSEAFF. The CDR3 region has the DNA TGCAGTGCACCCCCGGGGGACAGTGAAGCTTTCTTT.

The chain is built from TRBV12-3 or TRBV12-4 and TRBJ1-1; D is undetermined. Trimming took off 8 bases at V and 0 bases at J, with 13 bases between the two ends. The CDR3 extends over 14 amino acids. The CDR3 nucleotides read TGTGCCAGCGCGTTCGAAGGGATGAACACTGAAGCTTTCTTT. This sequence encodes CASAFEGMNTEAFF.

The V call is TRBV7-6, the J call TRBJ1-4, with D unclear. This CDR3 region has 16 residues. CDR1 is SGHVS, CDR2 FNYEAQ, per germline. With 0 bases removed from V and 5 bases from J, the gap between germline ends came to 13 bases. The CDR3: CASSLARGGVNEKLFF. The CDR3 DNA follows: TGTGCCAGCAGCTTAGCGCGAGGAGGCGTCAATGAAAAACTGTTTTTT.

This clonotype appeared many times. The V gene is TRBV7-2, the J gene TRBJ2-1; a possible D gene is TRBD2 (6 bases). The CDR3 totals 14 residues. V was trimmed by 5 bases and J by 6 bases, leaving 14 bases between them. Per the germline V gene, CDR1 is SGHTA and CDR2 is FQGNSA. The CDR3 loop reads CASSKLVGGNEQFF. DNA for the CDR3: TGTGCCAGCAGCAAACTAGTGGGGGGCAATGAGCAGTTCTTC.

This clonotype was seen only a few times. J is TRBJ1-5 and V is TRBV19; D perhaps matches TRBD1 (6 bases). The CDR3 extends over 14 amino acids. Trimming took 1 base from V and 5 from J, leaving 9 bases between them. Germline V gene data show CDR1 as LNHDA and CDR2 as SQIVND (reference sequence). This chain's CDR3 is CASSIVGGDQPQHF. The CDR3 bases are TGTGCCAGTAGTATAGTCGGGGGCGATCAGCCCCAGCATTTT.

This chain connects TRBV5-1 to TRBJ2-7; TRBD2 aligns across 14 bases. Germline V gene data show CDR1 as SGHRS and CDR2 as YFSETQ. CDR3 length equals 16 residues. Trimming cost V 0 bases and J 4 bases; bases outside gene matches: 3. The CDR3 DNA reads as TGCGCCAGCAGCTTGGAGGGGACTAGCGGGGGTTACGAGCAGTACTTC. Amino acids: CASSLEGTSGGYEQYF.

This clonotype showed up just a few times. V usage is TRBV6-1 and J usage is TRBJ2-7; D is unclear. V shed 0 bases and J shed 5 bases, with 14 bases lying between them. The CDR3 runs 15 residues. Germline-derived CDR1 and CDR2 are MNHNS and SASEGT. The CDR3 protein is CASSEAVQVSNEQYF. The DNA for the CDR3 is TGTGCCAGCAGTGAAGCGGTCCAGGTTTCCAACGAGCAGTACTTC.

This clonotype was observed at least ten times. CDR3: CASSRASSGYNEQFF. For the CDR3, the DNA is TGTGCCAGCAGCCGAGCTAGCTCCGGCTACAATGAGCAGTTCTTC. The chain recombines TRBV7-2 with TRBJ2-1; possibly TRBD2 for D (5 bases). From germline, CDR1 is SGHTA and CDR2 FQGNSA. Trimming removed 5 bases from V and 3 bases from J, with 14 bases in between. The CDR3 sequence is 15 residues long.

This clonotype came up a few times. The chain has TRBV7-9 and TRBJ2-2; perhaps TRBD1 as D (5 bases). V was shortened by 5 bases and J by 8 bases, with 9 bases between the two germline ends. Germline values: CDR1 SEHNR, CDR2 FQNEAQ (reference sequence). The CDR3 runs 12 residues. The CDR3 loop is CASSPDKGELFF. CDR3 DNA: TGTGCCAGCAGCCCGGACAAGGGGGAGCTGTTTTTT.

This clonotype was detected ten times or more. V gene TRBV7-2 combines with J gene TRBJ2-1; perhaps TRBD1 as D (5 bases). V was cut by 5 bases and J by 9 bases, with 14 bases left in between. The CDR3 runs to 13 residues. CDR1 and CDR2 (germline): SGHTA, FQGNSA. As DNA, the CDR3 is TGTGCCAGCAGCCTGGACACTGGGGCTGAGCAGTTCTTC. Translating it yields CASSLDTGAEQFF.

This clonotype has a handful of counts. The J gene is TRBJ2-3, the V gene TRBV7-6, with D maybe TRBD1 (5 bases). This CDR3 comprises 15 residues. Between the trimmed V and J ends, which lost 5 bases and 1 base, there was a span of 13 bases. Germline-derived CDR1 and CDR2 are SGHVS and FNYEAQ. As DNA, the CDR3 is TGTGCCAGCAGCCGCAAAGGGGTTCGCACAGATACGCAGTATTTT. Translated, it gives CASSRKGVRTDTQYF.

This clonotype was found many times. This sequence joins TRBV7-2 and TRBJ2-3; maybe TRBD1 (7 bases). Germline loops: CDR1 SGHTA, CDR2 FQGNSA. V was cut by 2 bases and J by 4 bases, with 13 bases left in between. CDR3 length equals 15 residues. The CDR3 nucleotides are TGTGCCAGCAGCTTATATGGAGGGGGCGCAGATACGCAGTATTTT. Residues: CASSLYGGGADTQYF.

This chain joins TRBV7-2 and TRBJ2-3; TRBD2 aligns across 10 bases. CDR1 and CDR2 from the germline V gene are SGHTA and FQGNSA. V lost 4 bases, J lost 5 bases, and 6 bases stayed unmatched. The length of the CDR3 is 15 residues. As DNA, the CDR3 is TGTGCCAGCAGCTCCCTAGCGGGAGCGGGAGATACGCAGTATTTT. Translated, it gives CASSSLAGAGDTQYF.

The genes are TRBV20-1 and TRBJ1-6; 9 bases fit TRBD1. V dropped 3 bases and J dropped 5; count of bases not matched to a gene: 2. The V gene's germline CDR1 is DFQATT and CDR2 SNEGSKA (reference sequence). The CDR3 has 14 residues. The CDR3 reads CSASTGGNNSPLHF. CDR3 sequence (DNA): TGCAGTGCTAGCACAGGGGGCAATAATTCACCCCTCCACTTT.

This rearrangement joins TRBV27 to TRBJ2-2, with D perhaps TRBD2 (6 bases). The germline gives CDR1 MNHEY, CDR2 SMNVEV (reference sequence). This CDR3 has 17 amino acids. Deletions cut 5 bases from V and 6 bases from J, with 22 bases between. CDR3 protein: CASSHRSGTVTAGELFF. The CDR3 bases are TGTGCCAGCAGTCATAGATCCGGGACTGTCACAGCCGGGGAGCTGTTTTTT.